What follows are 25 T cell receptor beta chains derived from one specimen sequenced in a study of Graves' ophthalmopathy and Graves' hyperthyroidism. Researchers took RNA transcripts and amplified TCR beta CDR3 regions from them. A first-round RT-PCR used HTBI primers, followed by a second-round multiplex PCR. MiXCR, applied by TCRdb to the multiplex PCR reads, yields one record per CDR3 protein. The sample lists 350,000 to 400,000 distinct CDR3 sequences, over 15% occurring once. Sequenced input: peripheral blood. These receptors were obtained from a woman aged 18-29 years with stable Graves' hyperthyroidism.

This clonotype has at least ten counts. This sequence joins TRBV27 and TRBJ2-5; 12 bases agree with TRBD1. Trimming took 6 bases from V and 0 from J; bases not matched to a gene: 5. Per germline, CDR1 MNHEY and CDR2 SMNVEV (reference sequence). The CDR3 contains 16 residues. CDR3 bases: TGTGCCAGCAGACCGGGACAGGGGGCCGACCAAGAGACCCAGTACTTC. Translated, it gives CASRPGQGADQETQYF.

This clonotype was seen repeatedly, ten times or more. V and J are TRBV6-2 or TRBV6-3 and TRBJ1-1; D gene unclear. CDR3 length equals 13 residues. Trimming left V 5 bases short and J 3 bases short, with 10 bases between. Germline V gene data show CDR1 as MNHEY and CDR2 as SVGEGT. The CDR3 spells CASSPPRDTEAFF. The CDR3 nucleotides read TGTGCCAGCAGTCCCCCCCGAGACACTGAAGCTTTCTTT.

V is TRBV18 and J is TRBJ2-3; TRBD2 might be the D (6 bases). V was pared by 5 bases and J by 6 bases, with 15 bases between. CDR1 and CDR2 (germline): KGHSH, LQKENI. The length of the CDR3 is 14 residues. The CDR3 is CASSVRGEEDTQYF. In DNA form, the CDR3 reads TGTGCCAGCTCAGTTAGAGGGGAGGAGGATACGCAGTATTTT.

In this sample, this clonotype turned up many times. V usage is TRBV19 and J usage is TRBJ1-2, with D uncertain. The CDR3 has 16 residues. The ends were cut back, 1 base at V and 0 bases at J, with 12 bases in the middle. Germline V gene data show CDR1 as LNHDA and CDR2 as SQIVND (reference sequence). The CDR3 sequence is CASSIVRRGANYGYTF. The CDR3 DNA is TGTGCCAGTAGTATAGTAAGGCGCGGAGCTAACTATGGCTACACCTTC.

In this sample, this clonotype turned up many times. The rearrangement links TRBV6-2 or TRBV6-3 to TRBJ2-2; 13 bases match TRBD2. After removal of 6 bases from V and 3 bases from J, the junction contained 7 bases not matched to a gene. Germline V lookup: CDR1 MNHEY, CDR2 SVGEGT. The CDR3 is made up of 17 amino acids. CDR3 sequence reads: CASRLLAGGPDTGELFF. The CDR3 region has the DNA TGTGCCAGCAGATTACTAGCGGGGGGGCCGGACACCGGGGAGCTGTTTTTT.

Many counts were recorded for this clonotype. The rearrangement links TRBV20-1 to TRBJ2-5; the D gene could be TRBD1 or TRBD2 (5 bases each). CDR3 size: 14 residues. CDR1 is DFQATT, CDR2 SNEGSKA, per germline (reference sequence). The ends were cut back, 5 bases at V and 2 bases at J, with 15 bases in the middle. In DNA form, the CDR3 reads TGCAGTGCTCTGCGCTGGGACGGACAAGAGACCCAGTACTTC. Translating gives CSALRWDGQETQYF.

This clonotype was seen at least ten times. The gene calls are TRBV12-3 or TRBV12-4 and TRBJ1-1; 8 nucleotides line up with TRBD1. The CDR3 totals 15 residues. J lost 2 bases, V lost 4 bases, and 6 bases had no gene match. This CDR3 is CASSSLDRGNTEAFF. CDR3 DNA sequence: TGTGCCAGCAGTTCCCTAGACAGGGGAAACACTGAAGCTTTCTTT.

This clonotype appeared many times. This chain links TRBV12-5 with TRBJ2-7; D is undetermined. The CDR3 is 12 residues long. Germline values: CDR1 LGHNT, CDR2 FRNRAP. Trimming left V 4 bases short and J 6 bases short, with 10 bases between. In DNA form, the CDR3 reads TGTGCTAGTGGTTCCCCCCGGAGCGAGCAGTACTTC. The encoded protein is CASGSPRSEQYF.

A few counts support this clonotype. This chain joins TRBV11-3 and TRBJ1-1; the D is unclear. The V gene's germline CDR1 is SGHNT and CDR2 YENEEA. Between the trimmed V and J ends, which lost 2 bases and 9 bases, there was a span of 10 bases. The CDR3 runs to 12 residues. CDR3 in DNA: TGTGCCAGCAGCTTAAGATCTCTAAAAGCTTTCTTT. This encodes CASSLRSLKAFF.

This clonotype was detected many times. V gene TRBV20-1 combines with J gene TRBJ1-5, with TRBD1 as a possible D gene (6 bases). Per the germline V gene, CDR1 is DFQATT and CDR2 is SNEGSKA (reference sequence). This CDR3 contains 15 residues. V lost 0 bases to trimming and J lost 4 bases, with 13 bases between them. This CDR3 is CSARDRGGPNQPQHF. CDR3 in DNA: TGCAGTGCTAGAGATCGAGGGGGACCTAATCAGCCCCAGCATTTT.

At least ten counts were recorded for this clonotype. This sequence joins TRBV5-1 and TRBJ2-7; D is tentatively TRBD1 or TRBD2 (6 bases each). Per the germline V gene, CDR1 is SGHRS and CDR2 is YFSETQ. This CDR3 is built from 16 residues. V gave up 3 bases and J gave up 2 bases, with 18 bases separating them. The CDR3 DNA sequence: TGCGCCAGCAGCTGGGGGGCCTGGACGGAGACCTACGAGCAGTACTTC. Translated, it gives CASSWGAWTETYEQYF.

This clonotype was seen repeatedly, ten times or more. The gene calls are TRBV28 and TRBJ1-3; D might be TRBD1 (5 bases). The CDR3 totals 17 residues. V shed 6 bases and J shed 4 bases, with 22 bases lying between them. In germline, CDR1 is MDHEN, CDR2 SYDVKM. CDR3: CASSFGVQGTGGNTIYF. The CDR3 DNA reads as TGTGCCAGCAGCTTTGGGGTGCAGGGAACAGGAGGAAACACCATATATTTT.

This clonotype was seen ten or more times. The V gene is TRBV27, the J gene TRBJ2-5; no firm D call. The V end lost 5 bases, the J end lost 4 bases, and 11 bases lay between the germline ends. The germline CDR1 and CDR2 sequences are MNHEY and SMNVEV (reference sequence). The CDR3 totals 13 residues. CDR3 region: CASSPLKGETQYF. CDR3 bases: TGTGCCAGCAGTCCCCTGAAGGGAGAGACCCAGTACTTC.

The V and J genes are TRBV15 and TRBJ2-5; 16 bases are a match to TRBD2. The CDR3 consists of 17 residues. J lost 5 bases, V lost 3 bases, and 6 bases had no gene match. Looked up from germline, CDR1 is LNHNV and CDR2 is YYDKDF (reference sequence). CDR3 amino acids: CATSRPGLAGGPETQYF. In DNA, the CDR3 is TGTGCCACCAGCAGGCCGGGACTAGCGGGGGGGCCGGAGACCCAGTACTTC. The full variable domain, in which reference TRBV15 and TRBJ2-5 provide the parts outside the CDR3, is DAMVIQNPRYQVTQFGKPVTLSCSQTLNHNVMYWYQQKSSQAPKLLFHYYDKDFNNEADTPDNFQSRRPNTSFCFLDIRSPGLGDTAMYLCATSRPGLAGGPETQYFGPGTRLLVL.

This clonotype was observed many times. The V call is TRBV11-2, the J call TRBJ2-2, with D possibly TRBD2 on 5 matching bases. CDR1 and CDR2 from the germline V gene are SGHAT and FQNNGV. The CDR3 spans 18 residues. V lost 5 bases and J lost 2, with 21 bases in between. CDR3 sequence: CASSPNSGLRLNTGELFF. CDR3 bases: TGTGCCAGCAGCCCCAACTCGGGGTTACGATTAAACACCGGGGAGCTGTTTTTT.

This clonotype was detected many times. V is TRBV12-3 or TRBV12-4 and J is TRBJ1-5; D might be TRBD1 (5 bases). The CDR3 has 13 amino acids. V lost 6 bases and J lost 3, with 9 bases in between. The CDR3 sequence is CASSRQSNQPQHF. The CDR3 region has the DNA TGTGCCAGCAGCAGACAGTCCAATCAGCCCCAGCATTTT.

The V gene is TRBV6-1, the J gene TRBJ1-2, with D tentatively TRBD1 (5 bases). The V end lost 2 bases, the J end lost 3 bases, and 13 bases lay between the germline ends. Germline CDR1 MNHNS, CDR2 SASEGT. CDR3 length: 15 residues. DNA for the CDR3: TGTGCCAGCAGTGAAACTGCCGACAGCCACTATGGCTACACCTTC. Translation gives CASSETADSHYGYTF.

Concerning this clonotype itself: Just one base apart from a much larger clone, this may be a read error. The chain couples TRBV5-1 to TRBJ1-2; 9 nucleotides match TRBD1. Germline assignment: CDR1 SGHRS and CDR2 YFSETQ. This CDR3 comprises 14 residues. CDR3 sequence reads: CASSSTGGDYGFTF. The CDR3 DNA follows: TGCGCCAGCAGCTCGACAGGGGGAGATTACGGCTTCACCTTC.

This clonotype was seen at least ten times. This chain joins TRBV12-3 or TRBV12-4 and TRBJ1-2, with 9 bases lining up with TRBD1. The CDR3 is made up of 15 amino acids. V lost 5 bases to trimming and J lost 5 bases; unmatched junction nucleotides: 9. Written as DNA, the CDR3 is TGTGCCAGCAGTGATAACAGGGGGCGCGAGTATGGCTACACCTTC. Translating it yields CASSDNRGREYGYTF.

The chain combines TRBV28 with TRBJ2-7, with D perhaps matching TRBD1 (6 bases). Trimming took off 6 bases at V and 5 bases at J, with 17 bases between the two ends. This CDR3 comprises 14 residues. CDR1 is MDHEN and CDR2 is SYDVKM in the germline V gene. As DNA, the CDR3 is TGTGCCAGCAGCAGAACAGGGTTAATCGACGAGCAGTACTTC. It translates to CASSRTGLIDEQYF.

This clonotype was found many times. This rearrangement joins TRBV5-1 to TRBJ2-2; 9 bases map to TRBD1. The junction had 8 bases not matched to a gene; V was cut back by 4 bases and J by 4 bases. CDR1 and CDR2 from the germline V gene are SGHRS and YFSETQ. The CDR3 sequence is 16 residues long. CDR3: CASSPWTGVRTGELFF. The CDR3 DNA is TGCGCCAGCAGCCCCTGGACAGGGGTACGCACCGGGGAGCTGTTTTTT. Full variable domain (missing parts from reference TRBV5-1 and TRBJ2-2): KAGVTQTPRYLIKTRGQQVTLSCSPISGHRSVSWYQQTPGQGLQFLFEYFSETQRNKGNFPGRFSGRQFSNSRSEMNVSTLELGDSALYLCASSPWTGVRTGELFFGEGSRLTVL.

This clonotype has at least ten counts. CDR3 region: CATSGTGDQPQHF. Written as DNA, the CDR3 is TGTGCCACCAGTGGGACAGGGGATCAGCCCCAGCATTTT. The chain recombines TRBV24-1 with TRBJ1-5, with 9 bases matching TRBD1. V shed 5 bases, J shed 5 bases, and the junction held 0 bases outside the gene matches. This CDR3 has 13 residues. From germline, CDR1 is KGHDR and CDR2 SFDVKD.

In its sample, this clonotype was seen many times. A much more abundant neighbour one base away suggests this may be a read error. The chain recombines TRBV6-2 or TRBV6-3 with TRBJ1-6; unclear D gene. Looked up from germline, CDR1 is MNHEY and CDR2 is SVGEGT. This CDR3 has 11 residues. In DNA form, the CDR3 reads TGTGCCAGCAGTAACGGTTCACACCTCCACTTT. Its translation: CASSNGSHLHF.

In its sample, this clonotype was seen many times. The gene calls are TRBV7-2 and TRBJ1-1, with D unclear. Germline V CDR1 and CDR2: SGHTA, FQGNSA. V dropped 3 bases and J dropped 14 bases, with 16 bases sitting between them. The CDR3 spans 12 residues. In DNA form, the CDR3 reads TGTGCCAGCAGCTTCATGCGAGGGAATTACTTCTTT. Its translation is CASSFMRGNYFF.

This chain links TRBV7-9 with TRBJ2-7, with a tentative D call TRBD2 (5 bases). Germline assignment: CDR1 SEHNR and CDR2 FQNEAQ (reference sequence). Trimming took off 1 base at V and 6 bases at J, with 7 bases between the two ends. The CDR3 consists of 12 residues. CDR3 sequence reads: CASSLETTEQYF. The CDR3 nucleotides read TGTGCCAGCAGCTTAGAGACTACCGAGCAGTACTTC.